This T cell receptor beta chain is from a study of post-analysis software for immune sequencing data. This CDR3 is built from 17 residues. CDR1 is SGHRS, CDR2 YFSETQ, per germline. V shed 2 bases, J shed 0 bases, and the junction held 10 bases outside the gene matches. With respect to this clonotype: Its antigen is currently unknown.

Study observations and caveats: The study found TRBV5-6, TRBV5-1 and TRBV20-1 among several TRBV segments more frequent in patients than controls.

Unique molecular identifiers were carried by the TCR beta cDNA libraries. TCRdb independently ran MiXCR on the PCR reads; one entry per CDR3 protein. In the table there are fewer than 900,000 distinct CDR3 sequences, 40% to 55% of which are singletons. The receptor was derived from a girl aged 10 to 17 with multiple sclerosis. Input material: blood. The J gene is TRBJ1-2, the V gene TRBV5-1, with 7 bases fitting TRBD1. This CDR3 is CASSLAQGTGANYGYTF. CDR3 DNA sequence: TGCGCCAGCAGCTTAGCACAGGGGACGGGAGCTAACTATGGCTACACCTTC.